The 14 T cell receptor beta chains in this list originate from one sample, sequenced in a study of blood T cell repertoires in COVID-19. Method: immunoSEQ multiplex PCR; TCRdb's copy keeps in-frame clones and lacks some. The table records roughly 250,000 clones, around 90% of them present only once. The specimen sequenced was PBMCs or T cells enriched from blood (not recorded which). The origin of the receptors is a woman in her thirties with acute COVID-19.

V gene TRBV5-4 combines with J gene TRBJ2-7; 7 bases match TRBD1. The CDR3 consists of 16 residues. In germline, CDR1 is SGHNT, CDR2 YYREEE (reference sequence). The trim removed 4 bases at V and 0 bases at J, leaving 10 bases unmatched. CDR3 DNA: TGTGCCAGCAGCCTACCGGGACAGAGCTCCTCCTACGAGCAGTACTTC. This translates into CASSLPGQSSSYEQYF.

The gene calls are TRBV10-3 and TRBJ2-6; tentative D call: TRBD2 (6 bases). V was shortened by 3 bases and J by 7 bases, with 19 bases between the two germline ends. Looked up from germline, CDR1 is ENHRY and CDR2 is SYGVKD. The CDR3 extends over 17 amino acids. The CDR3 here is CAISERFSGVRANVLTF. CDR3 in DNA: TGTGCCATCAGTGAAAGGTTTTCGGGGGTGAGAGCCAACGTCCTGACTTTC.

The chain carries TRBV4-1 and TRBJ1-2, with TRBD1 identical over 8 bases. There are 14 residues in the CDR3. Germline trimming cut 0 bases from V and 6 bases from J; bases unmatched to any gene: 3. Per germline, CDR1 MGHRA and CDR2 YSYEKL. CDR3 nucleotide sequence: TGCGCCAGCAGCCAAGATCCAGGGGGCAATGGCTACACCTTC. Protein sequence: CASSQDPGGNGYTF.

For the CDR3, the DNA is TGTGCCAGCAGTTTACAAGACAGGGGGAGTTCAACTTTCTTT. As protein: CASSLQDRGSSTFF. The rearrangement uses TRBV27 and TRBJ1-1; 9 nucleotides match TRBD1. This CDR3 comprises 14 residues. The J segment lost 12 bases and the V segment lost 2 bases, leaving 10 bases of the junction unmatched. Germline V CDR1 and CDR2: MNHEY, SMNVEV (reference sequence).

The chain couples TRBV5-1 to TRBJ2-2; D is perhaps TRBD1 (6 bases). This CDR3 region has 15 residues. With 0 bases removed from V and 4 bases from J, the gap between germline ends came to 10 bases. Germline CDR1 reads SGHRS; CDR2 reads YFSETQ. The CDR3 nucleotides read TGCGCCAGCAGCTTGGCAGGGGCGGGCACCGGGGAGCTGTTTTTT. Protein sequence: CASSLAGAGTGELFF.

This clone was seen a few times. This same CDR3 is encoded by further DNA sequences in the sample. The rearrangement uses TRBV3-1 (or the pseudogene TRBV3-2) and TRBJ2-1, with 14 bases lining up with TRBD2. V lost 4 bases, J lost 2 bases, and 1 base stayed unmatched. The CDR3 spans 16 residues. CDR1 is LGHDT, CDR2 YNNKEL, per germline (reference sequence). Written as DNA, the CDR3 is TGTGCCAGCAGCCGACTAGCGGGGGGGGCCTACAATGAGCAGTTCTTC. The encoded protein is CASSRLAGGAYNEQFF.

This clone was seen a handful of times. The chain employs TRBV7-2 and TRBJ1-5; weak D call: TRBD1 (5 bases). Trimming took 5 bases from V and 1 from J, leaving 12 bases between them. From germline, CDR1 is SGHTA and CDR2 FQGNSA. This CDR3 has 15 residues. Here the CDR3 reads CASSKGRASNQPQHF. CDR3 DNA: TGTGCCAGCAGCAAGGGGAGGGCGAGCAATCAGCCCCAGCATTTT.

The chain couples TRBV6-6 to TRBJ2-7; D perhaps matches TRBD2 (6 bases). The CDR3 loop spans 12 amino acids. V dropped 7 bases and J dropped 5 bases, with 12 bases sitting between them. CDR1 and CDR2 from the germline V gene are MNHNY and SVGAGI (reference sequence). CDR3 DNA: TGTGCCAGCACAGGCAGCGGGCACGAGCAGTACTTC. It yields the protein CASTGSGHEQYF.

The genes are TRBV5-4 and TRBJ2-1; 8 positions agree with TRBD1. V was clipped by 0 bases and J by 5 bases; unmatched bases: 1. The V gene's germline CDR1 is SGHNT and CDR2 YYREEE (reference sequence). The length of the CDR3 is 14 residues. CDR3 protein: CASSLDRGNNEQFF. CDR3 nucleotides: TGTGCCAGCAGCTTGGACAGGGGGAACAATGAGCAGTTCTTC.

The V gene is TRBV19, the J gene TRBJ1-2; TRBD1 matches 9 bases. CDR3 length: 14 amino acids. V shed 6 bases and J 0 bases; nucleotides not matched to a gene: 2. CDR1 is LNHDA and CDR2 is SQIVND in the germline V gene (reference sequence). The CDR3 sequence: CASRRDRANYGYTF. Here the CDR3 DNA reads TGTGCCAGTAGGAGGGACAGGGCTAACTATGGCTACACCTTC. The variable domain in full, completed from reference TRBV19 and TRBJ1-2, reads DGGITQSPKYLFRKEGQNVTLSCEQNLNHDAMYWYRQDPGQGLRLIYYSQIVNDFQKGDIAEGYSVSREKKESFPLTVTSAQKNPTAFYLCASRRDRANYGYTFGSGTRLTVV.

The rearrangement uses TRBV6-6 and TRBJ2-1, with D tentatively TRBD1 (6 bases). This CDR3 contains 12 residues. Germline loops: CDR1 MNHNY, CDR2 SVGAGI (reference sequence). Trimming pared 10 bases from V and 10 bases from J, leaving 17 bases between. CDR3 in amino acids: CATRWGPQEQFF. For the CDR3, the DNA is TGTGCCACCCGTTGGGGGCCGCAAGAGCAGTTCTTC.

DNA for the CDR3: TGCGCCAGCAGCTTGGCTGCTAGCGGGAGTGGTTACGAGCAGTACTTC. Protein: CASSLAASGSGYEQYF. The chain carries TRBV5-1 and TRBJ2-7, with TRBD2 matching over 10 bases. V lost 0 bases and J lost 4; bases outside the gene matches: 7. There are 16 residues in the CDR3. Germline values: CDR1 SGHRS, CDR2 YFSETQ.

The chain recombines TRBV5-4 with TRBJ2-2; 7 nucleotides match TRBD2. J was trimmed by 4 bases and V by 0 bases; bases with no gene match: 6. This CDR3 is built from 16 residues. CDR1 is SGHNT, CDR2 YYREEE, per germline (reference sequence). The CDR3 loop is CASSLAMGGSTGELFF. CDR3 DNA: TGTGCCAGCAGCTTGGCCATGGGCGGGAGCACCGGGGAGCTGTTTTTT.

The chain uses TRBV30 and TRBJ1-3, with unresolved D. The CDR3 length is 12 residues. Germline CDR1 is GTSNPN and CDR2 is SVGIG (reference sequence). The V end was cut by 0 bases, the J end by 2 bases, with 2 bases between. The CDR3 DNA sequence: TGTGCCTGGAGTGTCGCTGGAAACACCATATATTTT. As protein: CAWSVAGNTIYF.